A selection of T cell receptor beta chains follows, all from one sample in a study of control samples from healthy donors and cancer patients. Measured with immunoSEQ multiplex PCR; TCRdb has only the in-frame clones, and not every one. This table holds roughly 100,000 clones, about 90% found once. The specimen sequenced was blood. These receptors all stem from a woman aged 18-29 years in good health. Both conserved end residues are part of each CDR3. The D gene is left open where the match is weak.

D	J	V	CDR3
-	TRBJ2-5	TRBV19	CASSIGGTGETQYF
-	TRBJ2-7	TRBV7-9	CASSLEAGVEQYF
-	TRBJ1-6	TRBV19	CATTPGYHNSPLHF
-	TRBJ2-3	TRBV14	CASSPGIPQYF
-	TRBJ2-7	TRBV5-1	CASRELGTASSYEQYF
-	TRBJ1-6	TRBV3-1/TRBV3-2	CASSETPRGRSPLHF
-	TRBJ1-2	TRBV19	CASSIGQGSYNYGYTF
-	TRBJ2-7	TRBV6-6	CASSFKLGGASYEQYF
-	TRBJ2-6	TRBV2	CASRWASGANVLTF
-	TRBJ1-4	TRBV30	CAWSINGGIDEKLFF
TRBD1	TRBJ1-6	TRBV6-6	CASSYPGQGANSPLHF
-	TRBJ1-4	TRBV5-1	CASSLAGDRSQGKLFF
-	TRBJ2-1	TRBV2	CASSESPAGDKFF
-	TRBJ2-4	TRBV5-6	CASSLMGGQMGKNIQYF
-	TRBJ1-6	TRBV5-4	CASSSYNSPLHF
-	TRBJ1-2	TRBV21-1	CAGRTGVSLYGYTF
-	TRBJ2-3	TRBV18	CASSPGGFTDTQYF
-	TRBJ2-7	TRBV4-1	CASSQGLVAGVDYEQYF
-	TRBJ2-7	TRBV24-1	CATSDPGQSYEQYF
-	TRBJ1-1	TRBV5-5	CASSLIRGGEAFF
-	TRBJ2-5	TRBV6-5	CASSYAIREKETQYF
-	TRBJ1-5	TRBV6-5	CASRTLGQPQHF
-	TRBJ1-3	TRBV7-8	CASSLTGLSGNTIYF
-	TRBJ2-7	TRBV9	CASSVGGSGYEQYF
-	TRBJ1-5	TRBV15	CATSTGYGDQPQHF
-	TRBJ1-1	TRBV9	CASSVSTIMNTEAFF
-	TRBJ1-5	TRBV21-1	CASSAKRTGTHSNQPQHF
-	TRBJ1-1	TRBV5-6	CASSLAREGFTEAFF
-	TRBJ1-2	TRBV28	CASSGGQGYGYTF
TRBD2	TRBJ2-1	TRBV19	CASSIDSGPYNEQFF
-	TRBJ1-1	TRBV29-1	CSVRENTEAFF
TRBD1	TRBJ1-1	TRBV6-5	CASNAGTVNTEAFF
-	TRBJ2-1	TRBV3-1/TRBV3-2	CASSQDSGPFNEQFF
TRBD1	TRBJ2-7	TRBV11-2	CASSFLGQGAYEQYF
-	TRBJ2-4	TRBV11-3	CASSLEAGSIQYF
-	TRBJ2-1	TRBV19	CASSISLNEQFF
-	TRBJ2-1	TRBV27	CASTDWGEQFF
-	TRBJ1-4	TRBV6-2/TRBV6-3	CASSYRVREYEKLFF
-	TRBJ2-7	TRBV2	CASSSSEGPRNEQYF
-	TRBJ1-3	TRBV6-1	CASSEALARLNSGNTIYF
-	TRBJ2-5	TRBV3-1/TRBV3-2	CASSQETSVMETQYF
TRBD1	TRBJ1-1	TRBV12-3/TRBV12-4	CASRPSGGAEAFF
-	TRBJ2-7	TRBV6-6	CASSPQGTAVSEQYF
-	TRBJ1-1	TRBV7-8	CASIPPVNTEAFF
TRBD1	TRBJ2-6	TRBV28	CASSRHRGNGANVLTF
-	TRBJ1-4	TRBV24-1	CATSDSGRINEKLFF
-	TRBJ2-5	TRBV7-2	CASSSGGQKTQYF
TRBD1	TRBJ1-5	TRBV7-9	CASSLGQGDNQPQHF
-	TRBJ2-3	TRBV7-9	CASSPNQGRIRSSTDTQYF
-	TRBJ1-1	TRBV5-4	CASSSGRRTGDTEAFF
-	TRBJ1-5	TRBV18	CASGRQWPGPQHF